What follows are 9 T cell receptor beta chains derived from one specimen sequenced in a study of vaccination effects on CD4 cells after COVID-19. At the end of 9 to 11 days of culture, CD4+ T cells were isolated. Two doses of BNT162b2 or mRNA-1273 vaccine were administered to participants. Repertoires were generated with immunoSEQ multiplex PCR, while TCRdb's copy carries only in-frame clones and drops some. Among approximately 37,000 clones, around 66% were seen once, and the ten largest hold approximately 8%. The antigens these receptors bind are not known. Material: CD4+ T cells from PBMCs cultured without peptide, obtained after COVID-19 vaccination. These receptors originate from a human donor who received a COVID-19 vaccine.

The DNA for the CDR3 is TGTGCCAGTAGTACACAGGGGAGCTCCTATAATTCACCCCTCCACTTT. Residues: CASSTQGSSYNSPLHF. The genes are TRBV19 and TRBJ1-6; TRBD1 aligns across 7 bases. Germline loops: CDR1 LNHDA, CDR2 SQIVND (reference sequence). The CDR3 length is 16 residues. V lost 4 bases, J lost 0 bases, and 3 bases stayed unmatched.

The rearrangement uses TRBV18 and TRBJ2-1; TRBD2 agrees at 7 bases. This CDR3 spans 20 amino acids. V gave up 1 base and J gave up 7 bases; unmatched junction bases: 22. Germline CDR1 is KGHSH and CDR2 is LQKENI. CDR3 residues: CASSPLPSGPSEGYRNEQFF. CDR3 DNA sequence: TGTGCCAGCTCACCACTCCCTAGCGGACCCTCAGAGGGCTACAGGAATGAGCAGTTCTTC. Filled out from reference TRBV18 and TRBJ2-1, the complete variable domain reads NAGVMQNPRHLVRRRGQEARLRCSPMKGHSHVYWYRQLPEEGLKFMVYLQKENIIDESGMPKERFSAEFPKEGPSILRIQQVVRGDSAAYFCASSPLPSGPSEGYRNEQFFGPGTRLTVL.

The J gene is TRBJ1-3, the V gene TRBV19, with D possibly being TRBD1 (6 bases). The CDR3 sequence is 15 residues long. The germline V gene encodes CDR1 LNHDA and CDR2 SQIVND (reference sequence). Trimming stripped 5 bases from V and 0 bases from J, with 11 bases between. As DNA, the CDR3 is TGTGCCAGTAGTGTACAGGGACCCTCTGGAAACACCATATATTTT. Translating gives CASSVQGPSGNTIYF.

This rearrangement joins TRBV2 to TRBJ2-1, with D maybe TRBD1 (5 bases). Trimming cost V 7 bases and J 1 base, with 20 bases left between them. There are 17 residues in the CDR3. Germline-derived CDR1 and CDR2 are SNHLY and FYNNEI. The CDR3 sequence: CASIPLVRARSYNEQFF. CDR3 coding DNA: TGTGCCAGCATCCCATTGGTCAGGGCTCGGTCCTACAATGAGCAGTTCTTC. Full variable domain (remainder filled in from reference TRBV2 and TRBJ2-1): EPEVTQTPSHQVTQMGQEVILRCVPISNHLYFYWYRQILGQKVEFLVSFYNNEISEKSEIFDDQFSVERPDGSNFTLKIRSTKLEDSAMYFCASIPLVRARSYNEQFFGPGTRLTVL.

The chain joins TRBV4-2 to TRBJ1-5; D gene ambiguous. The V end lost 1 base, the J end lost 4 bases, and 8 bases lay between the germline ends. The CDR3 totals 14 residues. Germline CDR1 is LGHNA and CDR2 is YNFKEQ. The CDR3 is CASSQVGGNQPQHF. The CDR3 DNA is TGTGCCAGCAGCCAAGTAGGCGGGAATCAGCCCCAGCATTTT.

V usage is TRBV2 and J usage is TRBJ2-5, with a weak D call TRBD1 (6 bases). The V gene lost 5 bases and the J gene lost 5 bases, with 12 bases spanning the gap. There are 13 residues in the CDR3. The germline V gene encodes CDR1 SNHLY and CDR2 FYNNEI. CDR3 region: CASSLQGRETQYF. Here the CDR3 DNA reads TGTGCCAGCAGTCTACAGGGTAGGGAGACCCAGTACTTC.

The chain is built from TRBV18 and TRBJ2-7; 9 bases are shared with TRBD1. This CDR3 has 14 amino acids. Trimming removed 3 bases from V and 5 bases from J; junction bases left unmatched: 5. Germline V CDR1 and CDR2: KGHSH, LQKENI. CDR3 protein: CASSPGTGLNEQYF. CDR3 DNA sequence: TGTGCCAGCTCACCTGGGACAGGGCTGAACGAGCAGTACTTC.

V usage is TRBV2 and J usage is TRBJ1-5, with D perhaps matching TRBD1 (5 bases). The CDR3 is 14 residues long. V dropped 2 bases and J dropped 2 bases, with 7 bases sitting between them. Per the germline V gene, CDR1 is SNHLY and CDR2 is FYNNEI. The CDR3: CASSERGGNQPQHF. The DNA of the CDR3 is TGTGCCAGCAGTGAACGGGGCGGCAATCAGCCCCAGCATTTT. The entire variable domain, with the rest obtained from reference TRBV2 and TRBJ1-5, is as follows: EPEVTQTPSHQVTQMGQEVILRCVPISNHLYFYWYRQILGQKVEFLVSFYNNEISEKSEIFDDQFSVERPDGSNFTLKIRSTKLEDSAMYFCASSERGGNQPQHFGDGTRLSIL.

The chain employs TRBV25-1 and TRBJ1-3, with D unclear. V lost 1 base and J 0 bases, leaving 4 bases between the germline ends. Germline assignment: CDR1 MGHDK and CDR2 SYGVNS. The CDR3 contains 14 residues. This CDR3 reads CASSEFNSGNTIYF. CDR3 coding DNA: TGTGCCAGCAGTGAATTCAACTCTGGAAACACCATATATTTT.